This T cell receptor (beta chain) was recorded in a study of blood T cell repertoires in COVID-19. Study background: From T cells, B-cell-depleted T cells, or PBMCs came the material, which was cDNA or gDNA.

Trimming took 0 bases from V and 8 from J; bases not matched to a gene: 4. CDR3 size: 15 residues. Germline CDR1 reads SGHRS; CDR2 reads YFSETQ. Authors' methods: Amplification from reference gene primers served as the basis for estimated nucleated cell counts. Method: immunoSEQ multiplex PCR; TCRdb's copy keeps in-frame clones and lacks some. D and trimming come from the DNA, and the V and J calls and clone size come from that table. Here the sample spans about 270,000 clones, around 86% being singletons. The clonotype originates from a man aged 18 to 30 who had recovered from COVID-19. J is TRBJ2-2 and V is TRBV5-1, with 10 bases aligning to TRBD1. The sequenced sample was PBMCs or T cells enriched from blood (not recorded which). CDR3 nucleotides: TGCGCCAGCAGCTTGGGACAGGGGGCGTCAGGGGAGCTGTTTTTT. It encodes CASSLGQGASGELFF.